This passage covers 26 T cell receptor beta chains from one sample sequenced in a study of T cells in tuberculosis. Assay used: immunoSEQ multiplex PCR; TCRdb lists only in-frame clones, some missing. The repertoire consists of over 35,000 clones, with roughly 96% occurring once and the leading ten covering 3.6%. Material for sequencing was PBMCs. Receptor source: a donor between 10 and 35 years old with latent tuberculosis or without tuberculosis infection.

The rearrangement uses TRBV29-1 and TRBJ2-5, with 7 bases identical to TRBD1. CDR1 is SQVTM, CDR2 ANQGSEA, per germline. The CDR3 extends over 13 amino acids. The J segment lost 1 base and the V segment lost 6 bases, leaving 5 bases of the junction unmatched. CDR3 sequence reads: CSVSTGTQETQYF. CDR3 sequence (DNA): TGCAGCGTCTCGACAGGGACCCAAGAGACCCAGTACTTC.

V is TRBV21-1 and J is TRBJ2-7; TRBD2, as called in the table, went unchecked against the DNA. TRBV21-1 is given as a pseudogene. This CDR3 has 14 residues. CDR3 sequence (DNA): TGTGCCAGCAGCAAATCCCGTGGAGGTGTCGAGCAGTACTTC. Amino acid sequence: CASSKSRGGVEQYF.

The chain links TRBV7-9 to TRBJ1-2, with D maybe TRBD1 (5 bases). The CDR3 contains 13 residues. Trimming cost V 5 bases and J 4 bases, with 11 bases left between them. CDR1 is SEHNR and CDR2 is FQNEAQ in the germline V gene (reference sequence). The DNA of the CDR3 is TGTGCCAGCAGCGTGGACACCCTCTATGGCTACACCTTC. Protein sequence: CASSVDTLYGYTF.

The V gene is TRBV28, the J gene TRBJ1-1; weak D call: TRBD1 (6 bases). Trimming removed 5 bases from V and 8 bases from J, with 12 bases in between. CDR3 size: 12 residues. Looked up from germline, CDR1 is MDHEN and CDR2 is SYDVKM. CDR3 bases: TGTGCCAGCAGTAAGTCAACAGGGGAAGCTTTCTTT. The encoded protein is CASSKSTGEAFF.

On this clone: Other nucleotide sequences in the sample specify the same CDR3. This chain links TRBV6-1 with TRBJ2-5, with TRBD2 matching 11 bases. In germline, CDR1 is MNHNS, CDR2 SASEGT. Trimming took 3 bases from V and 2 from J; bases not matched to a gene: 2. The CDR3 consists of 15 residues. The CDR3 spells CASSEASGGQETQYF. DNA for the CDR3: TGTGCCAGCAGTGAGGCTAGCGGGGGGCAAGAGACCCAGTACTTC.

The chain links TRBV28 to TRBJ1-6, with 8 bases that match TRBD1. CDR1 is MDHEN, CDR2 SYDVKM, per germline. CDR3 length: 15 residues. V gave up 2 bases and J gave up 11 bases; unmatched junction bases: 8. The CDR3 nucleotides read TGTGCCAGCAGTTTACCCGACAGGGGCAAGGCACCCCTCCACTTT. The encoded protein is CASSLPDRGKAPLHF.

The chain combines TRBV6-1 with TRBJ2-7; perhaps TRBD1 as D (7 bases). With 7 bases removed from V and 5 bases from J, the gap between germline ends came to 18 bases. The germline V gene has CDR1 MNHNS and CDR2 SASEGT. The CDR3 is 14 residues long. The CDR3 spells CASNQGGRLDEQYF. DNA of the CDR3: TGTGCCAGCAATCAGGGGGGCCGTTTGGACGAGCAGTACTTC.

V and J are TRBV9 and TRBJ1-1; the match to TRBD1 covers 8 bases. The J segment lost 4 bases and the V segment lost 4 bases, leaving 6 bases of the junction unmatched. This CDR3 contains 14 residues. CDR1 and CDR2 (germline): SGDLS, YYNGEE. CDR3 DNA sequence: TGTGCCAGCAGCAGAATTACAGGGGGCACTGAAGCTTTCTTT. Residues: CASSRITGGTEAFF.

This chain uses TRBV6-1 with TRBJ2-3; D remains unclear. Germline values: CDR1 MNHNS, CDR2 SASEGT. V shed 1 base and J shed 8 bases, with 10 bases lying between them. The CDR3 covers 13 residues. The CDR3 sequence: CASSEGVRSTQYF. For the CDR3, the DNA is TGTGCCAGCAGTGAAGGGGTAAGGAGTACGCAGTATTTT.

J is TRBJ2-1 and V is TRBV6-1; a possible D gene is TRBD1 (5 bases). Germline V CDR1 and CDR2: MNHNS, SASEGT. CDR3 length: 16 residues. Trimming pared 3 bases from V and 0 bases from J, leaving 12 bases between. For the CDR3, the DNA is TGTGCCAGCAGTGAGTCACAGGCAAGCTCCTACAATGAGCAGTTCTTC. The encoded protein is CASSESQASSYNEQFF.

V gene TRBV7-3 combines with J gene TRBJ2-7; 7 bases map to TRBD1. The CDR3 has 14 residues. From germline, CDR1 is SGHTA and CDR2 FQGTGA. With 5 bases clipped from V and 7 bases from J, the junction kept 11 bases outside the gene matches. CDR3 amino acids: CASSLWDSLGEQYF. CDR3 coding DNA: TGTGCCAGCAGCCTCTGGGACAGCTTGGGTGAGCAGTACTTC.

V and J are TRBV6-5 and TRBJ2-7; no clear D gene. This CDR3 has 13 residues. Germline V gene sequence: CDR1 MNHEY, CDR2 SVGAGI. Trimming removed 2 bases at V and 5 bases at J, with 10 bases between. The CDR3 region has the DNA TGTGCCAGCAGTTACGACGGAGTCCACGAGCAGTACTTC. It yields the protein CASSYDGVHEQYF.

The CDR3 here is CASSKTGSFYTDTQYF. The DNA for the CDR3 is TGTGCCAGCAGTAAGACAGGGTCCTTTTACACAGATACGCAGTATTTT. V gene TRBV25-1 combines with J gene TRBJ2-3; the match to TRBD1 covers 7 bases. After removal of 5 bases from V and 2 bases from J, the junction contained 10 bases not matched to a gene. CDR3 length: 16 residues. From germline, CDR1 is MGHDK and CDR2 SYGVNS.

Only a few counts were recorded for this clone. CDR3 nucleotide sequence: TGTGCCAGCAGTTTAGTGGGACAGGGGGCCTATCGCTCTGGCTACACCTTC. This codes for CASSLVGQGAYRSGYTF. V and J are TRBV28 and TRBJ1-2; 12 bases are a match to TRBD1. Germline V gene lookup returns CDR1 MDHEN and CDR2 SYDVKM. The CDR3 is 17 amino acids. The V and J ends lost 2 bases and 7 bases, in that order; junction bases with no gene match: 11.

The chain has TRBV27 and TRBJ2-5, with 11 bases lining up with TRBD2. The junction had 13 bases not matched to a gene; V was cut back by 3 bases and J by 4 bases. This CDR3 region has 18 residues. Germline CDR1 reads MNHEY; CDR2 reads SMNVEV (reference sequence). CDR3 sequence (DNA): TGTGCCAGCAGTTTTCTTAGCGGGGGGGCGAAACGGGCAGAGACCCAGTACTTC. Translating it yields CASSFLSGGAKRAETQYF.

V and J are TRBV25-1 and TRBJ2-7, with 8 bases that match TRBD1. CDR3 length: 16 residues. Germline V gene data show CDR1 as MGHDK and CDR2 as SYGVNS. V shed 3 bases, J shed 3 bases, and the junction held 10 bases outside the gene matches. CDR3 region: CASSDLGQGGFYEQYF. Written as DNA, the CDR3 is TGTGCCAGCAGTGACCTAGGACAGGGTGGGTTCTACGAGCAGTACTTC.

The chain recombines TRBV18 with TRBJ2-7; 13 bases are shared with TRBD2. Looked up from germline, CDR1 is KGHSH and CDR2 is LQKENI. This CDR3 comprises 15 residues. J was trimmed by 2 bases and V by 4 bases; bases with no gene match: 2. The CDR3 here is CASSLGTSGTYEQYF. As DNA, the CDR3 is TGTGCCAGCTCACTCGGGACTAGCGGGACCTACGAGCAGTACTTC.

The CDR3 DNA is TGTGCCTGGAGTGCGACCCGGGGTTGGGCCACTGAAGCTTTCTTT. The encoded protein is CAWSATRGWATEAFF. The chain employs TRBV30 and TRBJ1-1; D gene unclear. Trimming cost V 1 base and J 4 bases, with 16 bases left between them. Germline lookup yields CDR1 GTSNPN and CDR2 SVGIG (reference sequence). The CDR3 has 15 residues.

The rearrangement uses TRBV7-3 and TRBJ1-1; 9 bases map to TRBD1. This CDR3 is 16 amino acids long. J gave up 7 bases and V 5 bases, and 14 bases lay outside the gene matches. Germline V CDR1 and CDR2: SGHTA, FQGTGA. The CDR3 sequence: CASSAPGTGPFGEAFF. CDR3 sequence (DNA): TGTGCCAGCAGCGCTCCCGGGACAGGGCCCTTTGGTGAAGCTTTCTTT. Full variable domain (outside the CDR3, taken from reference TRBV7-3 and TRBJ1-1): GAGVSQTPSNKVTEKGKYVELRCDPISGHTALYWYRQSLGQGPEFLIYFQGTGAADDSGLPNDRFFAVRPEGSVSTLKIQRTERGDSAVYLCASSAPGTGPFGEAFFGQGTRLTVV.

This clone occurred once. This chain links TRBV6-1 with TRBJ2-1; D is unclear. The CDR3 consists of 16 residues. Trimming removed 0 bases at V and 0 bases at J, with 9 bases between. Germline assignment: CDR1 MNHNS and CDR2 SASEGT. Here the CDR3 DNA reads TGTGCCAGCAGTGAAGCGCGAACGGTCTCCTACAATGAGCAGTTCTTC. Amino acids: CASSEARTVSYNEQFF.

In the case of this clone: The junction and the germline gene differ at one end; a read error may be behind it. The chain's CDR3 is CASSSIRGQATRF. The CDR3 region has the DNA TGTGCCAGCAGCTCAATCAGAGGACAGGCCACTCGTTTT. The rearrangement joins TRBV6-1 to TRBJ1-4, with 7 nucleotides matching TRBD1. Germline loops: CDR1 MNHNS, CDR2 SASEGT. The CDR3 is 13 residues long.

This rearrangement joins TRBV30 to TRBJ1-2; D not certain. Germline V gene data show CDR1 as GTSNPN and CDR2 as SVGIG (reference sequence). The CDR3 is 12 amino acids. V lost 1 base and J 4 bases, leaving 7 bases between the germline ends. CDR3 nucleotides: TGTGCCTGGAGTGGGGGAGGCTATGGCTACACCTTC. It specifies CAWSGGGYGYTF.

In DNA, the CDR3 is TGTGCCAGTAGTACCCGGACGACAGGAGACACCGGGGAGCTGTTTTTT. Translating gives CASSTRTTGDTGELFF. The chain links TRBV19 to TRBJ2-2; tentatively, D is TRBD1 (6 bases). The CDR3 contains 16 residues. Germline CDR1 is LNHDA and CDR2 is SQIVND (reference sequence). V gave up 4 bases and J gave up 3 bases, with 15 bases separating them.

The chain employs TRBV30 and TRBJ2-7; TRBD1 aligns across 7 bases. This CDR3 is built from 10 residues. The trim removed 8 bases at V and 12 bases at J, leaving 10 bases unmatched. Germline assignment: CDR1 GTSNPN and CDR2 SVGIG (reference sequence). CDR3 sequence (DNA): TGTGCCACGGCAGGACAGGAAACGTACTTC. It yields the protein CATAGQETYF.

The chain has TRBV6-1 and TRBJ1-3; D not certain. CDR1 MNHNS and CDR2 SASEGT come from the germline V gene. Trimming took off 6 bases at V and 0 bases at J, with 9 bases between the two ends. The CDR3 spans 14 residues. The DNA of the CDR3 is TGTGCCAGCAGAGAGATGAGCTCTGGAAACACCATATATTTT. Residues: CASREMSSGNTIYF.

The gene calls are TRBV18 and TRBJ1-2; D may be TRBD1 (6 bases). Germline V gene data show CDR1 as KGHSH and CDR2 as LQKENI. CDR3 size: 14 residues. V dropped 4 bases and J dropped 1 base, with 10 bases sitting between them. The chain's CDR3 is CASSRTVNNYGYTF. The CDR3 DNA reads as TGTGCCAGCTCACGGACAGTAAATAACTATGGCTACACCTTC.